The clone carrying this T cell receptor beta chain came up once. Documented time point: after dendritic cell vaccination, including at tumor progression/relapse. Amplification used 60 V beta primers and 13 J beta primers. Repertoires were generated with immunoSEQ multiplex PCR, while TCRdb's copy carries only in-frame clones and drops some. The repertoire includes tens of thousands of clones, 80% to 85% of them detected once, and 5.5% to 8% sits in the top ten. The germline V gene has CDR1 MNHEY and CDR2 SVGAGI. Trimming pared 7 bases from V and 5 bases from J, leaving 9 bases between. The CDR3 spans 12 residues. This record belongs to a study of glioma-infiltrating T cells after dendritic cell vaccination.

The J gene is TRBJ1-5, the V gene TRBV6-5; no definite D call. The sequence was obtained from a human donor with glioblastoma. The sequenced sample was blood, obtained after dendritic cell vaccination. CDR3 DNA sequence: TGTGCCAGCACCGTGATAGATCAGCCCCAGCATTTT. Its protein product is CASTVIDQPQHF.